These T cell receptor beta chains were read from a single sample in a study of PD-1 blockade in classical Hodgkin lymphoma. Produced via immunoSEQ multiplex PCR; TCRdb's table is partial and in-frame only. The table includes 25,000 to 35,000 clones, roughly 70% detected once. Source: peripheral blood mononuclear cells (PBMCs), taken before the second cycle of nivolumab. Receptors were obtained from a human donor with classical Hodgkin lymphoma. Each CDR3 is given with its conserved first and last residue. The order of the fields is CDR3 protein, CDR3 DNA, V gene, clone size, D gene, J gene. D genes are given only for firm matches. Not all rows give a size; the values are once, few, many and, for expanded clones, a class.

CASSLGPTNTGELFF | TGTGCCAGCAGCTTAGGGCCTACTAACACCGGGGAGCTGTTTTTT | TRBV7-2 | NA | NA | TRBJ2-2
CSVVQGGRETQYF | TGCAGCGTTGTACAGGGAGGGCGAGAGACCCAGTACTTC | TRBV29-1 | NA | NA | TRBJ2-5
CASSLGPENTEAFF | TGTGCCAGCAGCTTAGGACCCGAGAACACTGAAGCTTTCTTT | TRBV7-9 | NA | NA | TRBJ1-1
CASSVGGWSTDTQYF | TGTGCCAGCAGCGTAGGAGGATGGTCTACCGATACGCAGTATTTT | TRBV9 | NA | NA | TRBJ2-3
CASSLGQGARELFF | TGTGCTAGCAGCTTAGGGCAGGGGGCGCGGGAGCTGTTTTTT | TRBV7-7 | once | TRBD1 | TRBJ2-2
CASSSGQGLEAFF | TGTGCCAGCAGCTCGGGACAGGGTCTGGAAGCTTTCTTT | TRBV11-3 | NA | TRBD1 | TRBJ1-1
CASSLELAGIYNEQFF | TGTGCCAGCAGCTTAGAACTAGCGGGGATATACAATGAGCAGTTCTTC | TRBV7-6 | few | TRBD2 | TRBJ2-1
CASSLPGSNEKLFF | TGCGCCAGCAGCTTGCCGGGGTCCAATGAAAAACTGTTTTTT | TRBV5-1 | NA | NA | TRBJ1-4
CASSQPQGSRTGELFF | TGTGCCAGCAGCCAACCCCAGGGGTCTCGAACCGGGGAGCTGTTTTTT | TRBV7-2 | NA | NA | TRBJ2-2
CASGDRGRGETQYF | TGTGCCAGCGGGGACAGGGGGCGCGGAGAGACCCAGTACTTC | TRBV2 | NA | TRBD1 | TRBJ2-5
CASSKKRQGRETQYF | TGTGCCAGCAGTAAAAAACGACAGGGGAGAGAGACCCAGTACTTC | TRBV5-4 | few | TRBD1 | TRBJ2-5
CATKDPFNEKLFF | TGTGCCACCAAAGACCCATTTAATGAAAAACTGTTTTTT | TRBV25-1 | NA | NA | TRBJ1-4
CASSFSGGSYNEQFF | TGTGCCAGCAGCTTTAGCGGGGGATCCTACAATGAGCAGTTCTTC | TRBV7-2 | NA | TRBD2 | TRBJ2-1
CASSVAGEMNTEAFF | TGTGCCAGCAGCGTCGCAGGGGAAATGAACACTGAAGCTTTCTTT | TRBV9 | NA | NA | TRBJ1-1
CASSLQSYGYTF | TGTGCCAGTAGTCTACAGAGCTATGGCTACACCTTC | TRBV19 | NA | NA | TRBJ1-2
CASSLLTGTQYF | TGTGCCAGCAGCCTGCTTACGGGGACCCAGTACTTC | TRBV28 | NA | NA | TRBJ2-5
CAWSVLGGNQPQHF | TGTGCCTGGAGTGTACTAGGGGGCAATCAGCCCCAGCATTTT | TRBV30 | NA | NA | TRBJ1-5
CATSRDGLNEAFF | TGTGCCACCAGCAGAGATGGCCTCAACGAAGCTTTCTTT | TRBV15 | few | NA | TRBJ1-1
CAISGGTGDNEQFF | TGTGCCATCAGTGGGGGGACAGGCGACAATGAGCAGTTCTTC | TRBV10-3 | few | TRBD1 | TRBJ2-1
CASSSQGQLHEQYF | TGTGCCAGCAGTTCTCAGGGACAGCTCCACGAGCAGTACTTC | TRBV27 | few | TRBD1 | TRBJ2-7
CASSQGSSGGPGPQYF | TGCGCCAGCAGCCAAGGATCTAGCGGGGGCCCGGGGCCCCAGTACTTC | TRBV4-3 | NA | TRBD2 | TRBJ2-5
CASSRAVDDTGELFF | TGTGCCAGCAGTCGGGCCGTCGACGACACCGGGGAGCTGTTTTTT | TRBV6-1 | once | NA | TRBJ2-2
CASSLVPHRSPEAFF | TGCGCCAGCAGCTTGGTTCCCCATAGATCCCCTGAAGCTTTCTTT | TRBV5-1 | NA | NA | TRBJ1-1
CASSLPLDDAVGYTF | TGCGCCAGCAGCCTACCCCTAGACGACGCCGTGGGCTACACCTTC | TRBV4-1 | NA | NA | TRBJ1-2
CASKGFGMGEKLFF | TGCGCCAGCAAGGGGTTTGGAATGGGTGAAAAACTGTTTTTT | TRBV5-1 | NA | NA | TRBJ1-4
CASSFGVGTTNEKLFF | TGTGCCAGCAGCTTTGGGGTCGGGACAACTAATGAAAAACTGTTTTTT | TRBV5-6 | NA | NA | TRBJ1-4
CASWDRGLNTEAFF | TGCGCCAGTTGGGACAGGGGTCTGAACACTGAAGCTTTCTTT | TRBV10-2 | NA | TRBD1 | TRBJ1-1
CANSLAGTSGAAQYF | TGTGCCAACAGTTTAGCCGGGACTAGCGGGGCGGCGCAGTATTTT | TRBV28 | once | TRBD2 | TRBJ2-3
CASSWGTASTDTQYF | TGTGCCAGCAGTTGGGGGACAGCTAGCACAGATACGCAGTATTTT | TRBV28 | NA | TRBD1 | TRBJ2-3
CAVLRTSGRTDTQYF | TGTGCCGTCCTGAGGACCTCGGGACGAACAGATACGCAGTATTTT | TRBV10-3 | NA | NA | TRBJ2-3
CATSRDRGREQYF | TGTGCCACCAGCAGAGACAGGGGGCGCGAGCAGTACTTC | TRBV15 | NA | TRBD1 | TRBJ2-7
CASSKSQAPGELFF | TGTGCCAGCAGCAAATCACAAGCGCCCGGGGAGCTGTTTTTT | TRBV7-9 | NA | NA | TRBJ2-2
CASSDGRRDTEAFF | TGTGCCAGCAGTGACGGGCGCAGGGACACTGAAGCTTTCTTT | TRBV2 | NA | NA | TRBJ1-1
CASSLRSVVSYNEQFF | TGTGCCAGCAGCCTCCGTTCGGTTGTCAGCTACAATGAGCAGTTCTTC | TRBV5-5 | NA | NA | TRBJ2-1
CASGPLRGGRETQYF | TGTGCCAGCGGCCCCCTTCGGGGGGGCCGGGAGACCCAGTACTTC | TRBV6-6 | NA | TRBD2 | TRBJ2-5
CASTGRGTAGELFF | TGTGCCAGCACGGGAAGAGGGACTGCCGGGGAGCTGTTTTTT | TRBV7-6 | NA | NA | TRBJ2-2
CASSVPGTYNEQFF | TGTGCCAGCAGCGTACCGGGGACCTACAATGAGCAGTTCTTC | TRBV5-4 | NA | NA | TRBJ2-1
CASSSQTGETQYF | TGTGCCAGCAGCTCGCAGACTGGGGAGACCCAGTACTTC | TRBV5-4 | NA | NA | TRBJ2-5
CASSPRLAGGNETQYF | TGCGCCAGCAGCCCCCGACTAGCGGGGGGGAACGAGACCCAGTACTTC | TRBV4-3 | NA | TRBD2 | TRBJ2-5
CASSPGEGGRDQPQHF | TGTGCCAGCAGCCCAGGGGAGGGGGGCCGGGATCAGCCCCAGCATTTT | TRBV4-2 | NA | NA | TRBJ1-5
CASSFGYRDEQFF | TGCGCCAGCAGCTTTGGGTATAGAGATGAGCAGTTCTTC | TRBV5-1 | NA | NA | TRBJ2-1
CASTTGQGAPSETQYF | TGTGCCAGCACCACAGGACAGGGAGCCCCTTCAGAGACCCAGTACTTC | TRBV6-6 | few | TRBD1 | TRBJ2-5
CASSVATRASGGHYNEQFF | TGTGCCAGCAGCGTAGCTACCCGGGCTAGCGGGGGGCATTACAATGAGCAGTTCTTC | TRBV9 | few | TRBD2 | TRBJ2-1
CASSYWGTNTGELFF | TGTGCCAGCAGTTACTGGGGAACGAACACCGGGGAGCTGTTTTTT | TRBV6-5 | NA | NA | TRBJ2-2
CASSAHLFRGAHNSPLHF | TGTGCCAGCAGCGCCCACTTATTCCGGGGCGCCCATAATTCACCCCTCCACTTT | TRBV11-3 | NA | NA | TRBJ1-6
CAWSVQRGRADTQYF | TGTGCCTGGAGTGTACAGCGGGGCAGGGCAGATACGCAGTATTTT | TRBV30 | NA | TRBD2 | TRBJ2-3
CAITSGGASGNTIYF | TGTGCCATCACTTCCGGGGGAGCCTCTGGAAACACCATATATTTT | TRBV10-3 | NA | NA | TRBJ1-3
CASSLGGLAKTQYF | TGTGCCAGCAGCTTAGGGGGACTAGCAAAGACCCAGTACTTC | TRBV7-6 | once | TRBD2 | TRBJ2-5
CASSVGDYGSPLHF | TGTGCCAGCAGCGTAGGTGATTATGGTTCACCCCTCCACTTT | TRBV9 | NA | NA | TRBJ1-6
CASSPGDGNNYGYTF | TGTGCCAGCAGTCCGGGGGACGGAAATAACTATGGCTACACCTTC | TRBV6-5 | NA | NA | TRBJ1-2
CASSGDRGNSPLHF | TGTGCCAGCAGTGGGGACAGGGGGAATTCACCCCTCCACTTT | TRBV2 | NA | TRBD1 | TRBJ1-6
CASGRDYEQYF | TGTGCCAGCGGCCGGGACTACGAGCAGTACTTC | TRBV6-1 | few | NA | TRBJ2-7
CASSETQSSTDTQYF | TGCGCCAGCAGTGAGACACAGTCTAGCACAGATACGCAGTATTTT | TRBV10-2 | few | NA | TRBJ2-3
CASRGESNQPQHF | TGTGCCAGCAGAGGTGAAAGCAATCAGCCCCAGCATTTT | TRBV2 | NA | NA | TRBJ1-5
CASSKARDSPTRGEKLFF | TGTGCCAGCAGCAAAGCCCGGGACAGTCCGACAAGGGGTGAAAAACTGTTTTTT | TRBV21-1 | NA | NA | TRBJ1-4
CASSDGGGVYQPQHF | TGTGCCAGCAGTGATGGAGGGGGAGTATATCAGCCCCAGCATTTT | TRBV2 | NA | NA | TRBJ1-5
CARGGLQETQYF | TGTGCCCGGGGGGGACTTCAAGAGACCCAGTACTTC | TRBV30 | NA | TRBD2 | TRBJ2-5
CASSLGRGYTF | TGTGCCAGTAGTCTGGGTCGAGGCTACACCTTC | TRBV19 | once | NA | TRBJ1-2